This TCR beta chain is drawn from a study of monozygotic twins with inflammatory bowel disease. Whole-study findings and limits: Twins classed as concordant or discordant showed no difference in repertoire similarity, possibly from limited power.

The CDR3 sequence is 14 residues long. The V gene's germline CDR1 is SGHTA and CDR2 FQGNSA. TCRdb reanalyzed the 5' RACE reads and collapses them to one entry per CDR3 protein, without DNA. Its clone listing holds around 100,000 distinct CDR3 sequences. Worth noting for this clonotype: The target antigen is unknown.

This TCR derives from a human donor with ulcerative colitis or Crohn's disease, or a healthy co-twin of an affected twin (not recorded which). The sequencing input was blood. This chain links TRBV7-2 with TRBJ2-1. The CDR3 loop is CASSFSVDYNEQFF.